Shown below are 17 T cell receptor beta chains from a single sample sequenced in a study of T cells expressing NK-cell markers. For each CDR3 protein, TCRdb gives one entry from its re-call of the 5' RACE reads, without DNA. This sample contains hundreds of thousands of distinct CDR3 sequences. Sequences were obtained from blood T cells: a sorted CD56 or NKG2C T cell subset, CD4+ or CD8+ T cells, or bulk PBMC T cells (not recorded which). All receptors come from a man younger than 35 in good health.

The rearrangement uses TRBV6-2 or TRBV6-3 and TRBJ2-1. In germline, CDR1 is MNHEY, CDR2 SVGEGT. CDR3 size: 17 residues. The CDR3 sequence is CASHENVIFGTYNEQFF.

The chain is built from TRBV3-1 and TRBJ1-2. The germline V gene encodes CDR1 LGHDT and CDR2 YNNKEL (reference sequence). This CDR3 contains 11 residues. The CDR3 loop is CASSLMDGYTF.

The chain combines TRBV27 with TRBJ2-5; TCRdb designates TRBD2, a call that cannot be tested without DNA. The CDR3 has 17 amino acids. Germline CDR1 MNHEY, CDR2 SMNVEV (reference sequence). The CDR3 here is CASSPLQWEGLQETQYF.

The V call is TRBV4-1, the J call TRBJ1-1. CDR3 size: 15 residues. The germline CDR1 and CDR2 sequences are MGHRA and YSYEKL. The CDR3 here is CASSQDRVLLGEAFF.

The J gene is TRBJ2-1, the V gene TRBV12-3 or TRBV12-4; TCRdb selects TRBD1, and the lack of DNA leaves this call unchecked. This CDR3 spans 17 amino acids. CDR3 sequence reads: CASSPGASAPTGNEQFF.

The gene calls are TRBV24-1 and TRBJ2-3; TCRdb outputs TRBD2, but without DNA this stays unchecked. The CDR3 contains 15 residues. Germline lookup yields CDR1 KGHDR and CDR2 SFDVKD. CDR3 region: CATSDPSGRGDTQYF.

The CDR3 here is CASSEGQRIYGYTF. The chain is built from TRBV2 and TRBJ1-2; with no DNA, the TCRdb D assignment of TRBD1 cannot be verified. Germline loops: CDR1 SNHLY, CDR2 FYNNEI. This CDR3 region has 14 residues.

This sequence joins TRBV3-1 and TRBJ2-1; without DNA, the TCRdb call of TRBD2 cannot be checked. Germline V gives CDR1 LGHDT, CDR2 YNNKEL (reference sequence). The CDR3 runs 18 residues. CDR3 sequence: CASSQDSSLRASYNEQFF.

The CDR3: CASSSGQRLTGELFF. The J gene is TRBJ2-2, the V gene TRBV7-9; TCRdb calls TRBD1, which cannot be checked without DNA. This CDR3 comprises 15 residues. Germline V gene sequence: CDR1 SEHNR, CDR2 FQNEAQ (reference sequence). Supplemented by reference TRBV7-9 and TRBJ2-2, the full variable domain reads DTGVSQNPRHKITKRGQNVTFRCDPISEHNRLYWYRQTLGQGPEFLTYFQNEAQLEKSRLLSDRFSAERPKGSFSTLEIQRTEQGDSAMYLCASSSGQRLTGELFFGEGSRLTVL.

The chain combines TRBV5-1 with TRBJ1-6; TCRdb outputs TRBD1, but without DNA this stays unchecked. The CDR3 runs to 15 residues. CDR1 and CDR2 (germline): SGHRS, YFSETQ. The CDR3 reads CASSLWTGVNSPLHF.

This rearrangement joins TRBV30 to TRBJ1-2; the D call from TCRdb, TRBD1, cannot be confirmed without DNA. This CDR3 contains 14 residues. In germline, CDR1 is GTSNPN, CDR2 SVGIG (reference sequence). This CDR3 is CAWTTPGTNYGYTF.

V usage is TRBV29-1 and J usage is TRBJ2-7; TCRdb reports TRBD2, a call that lacks DNA to check it against. The CDR3 extends over 13 amino acids. Germline V gene data show CDR1 as SQVTM and CDR2 as ANQGSEA. The CDR3 region is CSAVGGGENEQYF.

CDR3 residues: CASSLSGRQVEQFF. The chain carries TRBV19 and TRBJ2-1; absent DNA, TCRdb's TRBD2 call cannot be checked. The CDR3 contains 14 residues. The germline V gene encodes CDR1 LNHDA and CDR2 SQIVND (reference sequence).

V usage is TRBV6-5 and J usage is TRBJ2-3; the D gene TCRdb calls, TRBD1, cannot be checked with no DNA. Germline V gives CDR1 MNHEY, CDR2 SVGAGI. The CDR3 spans 14 residues. The CDR3 protein is CASSYPTGADTQYF.

The chain recombines TRBV5-1 with TRBJ2-1; without DNA, the TCRdb call of TRBD2 cannot be checked. Germline CDR1 and CDR2: SGHRS and YFSETQ. The CDR3 totals 13 residues. CDR3: CASSILADNEQFF.

V usage is TRBV20-1 and J usage is TRBJ2-7; there is no DNA to check the TCRdb D call of TRBD1. Germline V CDR1 and CDR2: DFQATT, SNEGSKA (reference sequence). The CDR3 has 15 amino acids. The CDR3 loop reads CSARRDSKKWYEQYF.

The V gene is TRBV12-3 or TRBV12-4, the J gene TRBJ2-7; TCRdb gives TRBD2 as the D gene, but with no DNA this cannot be confirmed. The CDR3 spans 15 residues. The CDR3 loop is CASSHRDPPNYEQYF.